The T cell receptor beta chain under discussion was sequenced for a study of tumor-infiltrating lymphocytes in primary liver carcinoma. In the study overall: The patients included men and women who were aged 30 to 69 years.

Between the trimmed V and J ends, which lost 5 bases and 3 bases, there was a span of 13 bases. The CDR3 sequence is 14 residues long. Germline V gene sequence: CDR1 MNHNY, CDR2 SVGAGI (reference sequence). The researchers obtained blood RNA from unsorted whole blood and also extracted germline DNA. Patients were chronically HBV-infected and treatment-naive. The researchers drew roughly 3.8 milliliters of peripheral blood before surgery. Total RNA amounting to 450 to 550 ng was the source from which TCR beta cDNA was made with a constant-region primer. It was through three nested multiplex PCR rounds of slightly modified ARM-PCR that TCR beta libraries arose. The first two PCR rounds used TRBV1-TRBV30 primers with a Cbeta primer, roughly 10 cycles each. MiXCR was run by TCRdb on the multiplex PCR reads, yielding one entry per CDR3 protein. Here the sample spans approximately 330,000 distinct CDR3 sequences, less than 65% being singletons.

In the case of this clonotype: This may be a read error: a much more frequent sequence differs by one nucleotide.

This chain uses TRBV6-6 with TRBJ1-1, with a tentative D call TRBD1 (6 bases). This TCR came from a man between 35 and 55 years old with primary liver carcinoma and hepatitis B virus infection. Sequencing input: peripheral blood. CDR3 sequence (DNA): TGTGCCAGCAGTCAAAAGGGGGGGCACACTGAAGCTTTCTTT. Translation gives CASSQKGGHTEAFF.